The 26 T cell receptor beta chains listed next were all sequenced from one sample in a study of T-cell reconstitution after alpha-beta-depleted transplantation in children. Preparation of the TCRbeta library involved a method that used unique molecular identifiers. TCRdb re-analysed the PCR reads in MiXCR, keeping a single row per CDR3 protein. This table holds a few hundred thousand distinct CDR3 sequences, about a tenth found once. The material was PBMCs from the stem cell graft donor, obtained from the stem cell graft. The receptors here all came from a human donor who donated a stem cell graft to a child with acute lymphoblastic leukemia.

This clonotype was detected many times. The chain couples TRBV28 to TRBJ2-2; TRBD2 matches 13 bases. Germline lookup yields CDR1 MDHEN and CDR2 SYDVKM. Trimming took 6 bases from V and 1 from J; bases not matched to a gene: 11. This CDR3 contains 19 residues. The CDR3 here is CASRSLAGGWPRNTGELFF. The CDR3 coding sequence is TGTGCCAGCAGGTCACTAGCGGGAGGGTGGCCCCGGAACACCGGGGAGCTGTTTTTT.

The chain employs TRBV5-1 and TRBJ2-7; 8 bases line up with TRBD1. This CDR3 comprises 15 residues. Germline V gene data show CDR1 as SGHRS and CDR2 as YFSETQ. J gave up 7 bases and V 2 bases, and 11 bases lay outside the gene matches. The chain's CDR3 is CASSFGQGVGGEQYF. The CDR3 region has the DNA TGCGCCAGCAGCTTCGGACAGGGCGTTGGTGGGGAGCAGTACTTC.

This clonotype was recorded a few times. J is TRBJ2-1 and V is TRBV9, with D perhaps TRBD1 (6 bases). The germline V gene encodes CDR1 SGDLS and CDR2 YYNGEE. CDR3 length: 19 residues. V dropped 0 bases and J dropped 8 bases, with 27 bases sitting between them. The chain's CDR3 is CASSVAAGAATSYGDEQFF. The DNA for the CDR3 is TGTGCCAGCAGCGTAGCGGCAGGGGCTGCTACAAGTTACGGGGATGAGCAGTTCTTC.

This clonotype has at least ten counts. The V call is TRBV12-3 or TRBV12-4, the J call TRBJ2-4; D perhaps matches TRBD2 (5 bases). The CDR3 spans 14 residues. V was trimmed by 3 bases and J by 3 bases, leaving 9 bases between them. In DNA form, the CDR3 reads TGTGCCAGCAGTTTTTGGGAGAACAAAAACATTCAGTACTTC. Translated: CASSFWENKNIQYF.

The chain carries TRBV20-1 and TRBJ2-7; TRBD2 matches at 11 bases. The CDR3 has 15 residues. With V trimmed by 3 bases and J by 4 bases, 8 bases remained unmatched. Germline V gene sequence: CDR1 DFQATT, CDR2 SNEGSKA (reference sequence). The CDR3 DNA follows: TGCAGTGCTAGTTCTAGCGGGAGGACTATATACGAGCAGTACTTC. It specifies CSASSSGRTIYEQYF.

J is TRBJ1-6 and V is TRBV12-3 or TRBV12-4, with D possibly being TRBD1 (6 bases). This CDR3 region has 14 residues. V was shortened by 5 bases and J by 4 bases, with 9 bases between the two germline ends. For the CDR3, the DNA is TGTGCCAGCAGTGTCCAGGGGTATAATTCACCCCTCCACTTT. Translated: CASSVQGYNSPLHF.

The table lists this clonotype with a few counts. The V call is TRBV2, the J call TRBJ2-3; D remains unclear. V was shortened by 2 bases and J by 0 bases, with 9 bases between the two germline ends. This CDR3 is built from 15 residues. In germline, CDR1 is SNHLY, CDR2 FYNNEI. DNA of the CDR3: TGTGCCAGCAGTGAACGCGTCCCAAGCACAGATACGCAGTATTTT. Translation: CASSERVPSTDTQYF. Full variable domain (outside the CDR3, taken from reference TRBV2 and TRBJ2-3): EPEVTQTPSHQVTQMGQEVILRCVPISNHLYFYWYRQILGQKVEFLVSFYNNEISEKSEIFDDQFSVERPDGSNFTLKIRSTKLEDSAMYFCASSERVPSTDTQYFGPGTRLTVL.

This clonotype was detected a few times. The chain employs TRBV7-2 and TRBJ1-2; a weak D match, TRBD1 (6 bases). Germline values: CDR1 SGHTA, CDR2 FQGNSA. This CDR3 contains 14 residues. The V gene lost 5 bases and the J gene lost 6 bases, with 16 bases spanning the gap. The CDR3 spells CASSLRTELNGYTF. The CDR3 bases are TGTGCCAGCAGCCTCCGGACAGAACTAAATGGCTACACCTTC.

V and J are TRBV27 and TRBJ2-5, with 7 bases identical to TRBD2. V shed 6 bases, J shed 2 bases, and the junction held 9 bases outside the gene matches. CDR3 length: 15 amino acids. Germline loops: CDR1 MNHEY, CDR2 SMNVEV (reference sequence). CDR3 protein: CASRERDRPQETQYF. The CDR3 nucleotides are TGTGCCAGCAGAGAGCGGGATAGACCACAAGAGACCCAGTACTTC.

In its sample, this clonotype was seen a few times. CDR3 loop: CASSLGAQGLNQPQHF. DNA of the CDR3: TGTGCCAGCAGCTTGGGAGCCCAGGGGTTGAATCAGCCCCAGCATTTT. V gene TRBV5-6 combines with J gene TRBJ1-5; a possible D gene is TRBD1 (6 bases). The ends were cut back, 0 bases at V and 4 bases at J, with 14 bases in the middle. Germline lookup yields CDR1 SGHDT and CDR2 YYEEEE. CDR3 length: 16 residues. The full variable domain, in which reference TRBV5-6 and TRBJ1-5 provide the parts outside the CDR3, is DAGVTQSPTHLIKTRGQQVTLRCSPKSGHDTVSWYQQALGQGPQFIFQYYEEEERQRGNFPDRFSGHQFPNYSSELNVNALLLGDSALYLCASSLGAQGLNQPQHFGDGTRLSIL.

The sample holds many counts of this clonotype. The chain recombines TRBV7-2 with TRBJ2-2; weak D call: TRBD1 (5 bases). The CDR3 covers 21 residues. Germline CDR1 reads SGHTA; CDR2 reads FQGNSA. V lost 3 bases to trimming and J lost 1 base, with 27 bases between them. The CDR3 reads CASSFRPPRQGVSENTGELFF. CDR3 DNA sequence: TGTGCCAGCAGCTTCCGCCCTCCACGGCAGGGCGTAAGTGAGAACACCGGGGAGCTGTTTTTT.

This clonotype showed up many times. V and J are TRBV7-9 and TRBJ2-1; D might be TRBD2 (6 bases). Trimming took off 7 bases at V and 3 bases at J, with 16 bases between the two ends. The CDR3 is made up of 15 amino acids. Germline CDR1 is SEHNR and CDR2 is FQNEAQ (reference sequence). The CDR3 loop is CASTLAGSFYNEQFF. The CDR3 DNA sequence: TGTGCCAGCACCCTTGCCGGGAGTTTCTACAATGAGCAGTTCTTC.

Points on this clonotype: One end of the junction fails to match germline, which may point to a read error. The CDR3 sequence: CASSLNQGTDTQYF. CDR3 sequence (DNA): TGTGCCAGCAGTTTAAATCAGGGCACAGATACGCAGTATTTT. The rearrangement joins TRBV7-3 to TRBJ2-3, with unresolved D. Per the germline V gene, CDR1 is SGHTA and CDR2 is FQGTGA. The CDR3 is 14 amino acids.

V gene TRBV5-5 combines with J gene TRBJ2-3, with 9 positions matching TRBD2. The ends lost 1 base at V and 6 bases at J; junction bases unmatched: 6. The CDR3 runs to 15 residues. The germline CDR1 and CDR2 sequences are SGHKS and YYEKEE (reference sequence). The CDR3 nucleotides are TGTGCCAGCAGCTTGAGGCTAGCGGGGTCGGATACGCAGTATTTT. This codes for CASSLRLAGSDTQYF.

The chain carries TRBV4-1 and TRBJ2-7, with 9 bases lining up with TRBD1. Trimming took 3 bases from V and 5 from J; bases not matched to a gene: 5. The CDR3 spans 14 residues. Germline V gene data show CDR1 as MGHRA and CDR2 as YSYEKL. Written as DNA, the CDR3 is TGCGCCAGCAGCCACAGCACAGGGGGCAACGAGCAGTACTTC. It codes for CASSHSTGGNEQYF.

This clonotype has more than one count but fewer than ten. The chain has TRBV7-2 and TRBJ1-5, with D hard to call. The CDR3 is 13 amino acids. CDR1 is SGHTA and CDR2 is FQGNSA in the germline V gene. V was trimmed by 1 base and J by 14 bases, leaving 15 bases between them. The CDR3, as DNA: TGTGCCAGCAGCTTAGGCCCCGTGGATCCCGAGCATTTT. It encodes CASSLGPVDPEHF.

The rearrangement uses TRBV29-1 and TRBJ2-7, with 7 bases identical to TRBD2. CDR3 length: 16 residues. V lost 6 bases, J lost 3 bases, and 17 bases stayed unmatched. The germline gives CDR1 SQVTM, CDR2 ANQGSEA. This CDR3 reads CSVAPERLAQNYEQYF. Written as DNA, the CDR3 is TGCAGCGTCGCCCCCGAGAGACTAGCACAGAACTACGAGCAGTACTTC.

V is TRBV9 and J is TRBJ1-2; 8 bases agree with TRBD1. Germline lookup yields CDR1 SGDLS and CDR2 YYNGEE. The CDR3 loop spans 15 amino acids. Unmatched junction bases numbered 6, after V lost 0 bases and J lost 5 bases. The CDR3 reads CASSVEGQAFYGYTF. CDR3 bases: TGTGCCAGCAGCGTAGAGGGACAGGCCTTTTATGGCTACACCTTC.

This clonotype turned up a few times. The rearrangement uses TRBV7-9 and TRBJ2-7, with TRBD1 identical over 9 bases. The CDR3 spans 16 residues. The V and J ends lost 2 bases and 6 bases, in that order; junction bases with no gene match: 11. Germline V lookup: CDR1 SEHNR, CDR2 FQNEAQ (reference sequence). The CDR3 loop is CASSLRRRDRGGEQYF. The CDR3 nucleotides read TGTGCCAGCAGCTTAAGAAGGCGAGACAGGGGGGGCGAGCAGTACTTC.

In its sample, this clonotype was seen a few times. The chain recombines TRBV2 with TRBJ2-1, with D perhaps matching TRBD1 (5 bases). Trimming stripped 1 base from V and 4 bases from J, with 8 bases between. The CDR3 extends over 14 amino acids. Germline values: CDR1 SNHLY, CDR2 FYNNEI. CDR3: CASSEVGPYNEQFF. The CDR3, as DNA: TGTGCCAGCAGTGAAGTGGGGCCTTACAATGAGCAGTTCTTC.

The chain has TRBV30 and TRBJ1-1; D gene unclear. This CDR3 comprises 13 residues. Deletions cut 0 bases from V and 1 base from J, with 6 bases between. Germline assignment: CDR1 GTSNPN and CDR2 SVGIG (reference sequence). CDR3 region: CAWSVRENTEAFF. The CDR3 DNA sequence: TGTGCCTGGAGTGTACGAGAGAACACTGAAGCTTTCTTT.

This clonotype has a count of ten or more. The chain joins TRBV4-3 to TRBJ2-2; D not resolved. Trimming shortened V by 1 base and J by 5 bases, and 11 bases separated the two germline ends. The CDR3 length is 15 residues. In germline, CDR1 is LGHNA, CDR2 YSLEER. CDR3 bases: TGCGCCAGCAGCCAAGGCCCCTCTGGGACCGGGGAGCTGTTTTTT. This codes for CASSQGPSGTGELFF.

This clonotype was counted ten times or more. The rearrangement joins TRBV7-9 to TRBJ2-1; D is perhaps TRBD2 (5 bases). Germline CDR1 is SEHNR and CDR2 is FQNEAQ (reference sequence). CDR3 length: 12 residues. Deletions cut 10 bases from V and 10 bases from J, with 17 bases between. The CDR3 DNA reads TGTGCCACCCTGACCGGACTGGGAGAGCAGTTCTTC. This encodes CATLTGLGEQFF.

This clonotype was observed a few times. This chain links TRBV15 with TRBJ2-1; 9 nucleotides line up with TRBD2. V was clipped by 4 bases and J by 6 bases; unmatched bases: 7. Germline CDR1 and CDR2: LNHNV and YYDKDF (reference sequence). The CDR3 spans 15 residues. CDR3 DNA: TGTGCCACCAGCAATAGCGGGAGACAAGGCAATGAGCAGTTCTTC. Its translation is CATSNSGRQGNEQFF.

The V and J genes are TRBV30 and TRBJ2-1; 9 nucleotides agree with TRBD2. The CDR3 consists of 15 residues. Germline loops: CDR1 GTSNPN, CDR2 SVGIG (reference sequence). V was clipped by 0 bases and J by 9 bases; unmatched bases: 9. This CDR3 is CAWSVIAGATGEQFF. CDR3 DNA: TGTGCCTGGAGTGTAATAGCGGGAGCCACCGGTGAGCAGTTCTTC.

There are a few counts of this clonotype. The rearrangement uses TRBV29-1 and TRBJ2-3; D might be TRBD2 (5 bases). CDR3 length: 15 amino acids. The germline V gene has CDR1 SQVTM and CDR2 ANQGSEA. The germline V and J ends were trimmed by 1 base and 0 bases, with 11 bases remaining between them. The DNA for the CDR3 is TGCAGCGTTGAAGTAGCGACCTTCAGCACAGATACGCAGTATTTT. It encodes CSVEVATFSTDTQYF.